The 17 T cell receptor beta chains given below trace back to one sample, sequenced in a study of patients and donors after allogeneic stem cell transplantation. One entry per CDR3 protein results from TCRdb running MiXCR on the RT-PCR reads. Counted here are about 960,000 distinct CDR3 sequences, roughly 18% occurring once; the ten biggest clones make up roughly 6.4%. Sequenced sample: blood, either unsorted or a sorted T cell fraction (not recorded which). The receptors were sampled from a human donor who was either an allogeneic HSCT recipient or a stem cell or donor lymphocyte infusion donor (not recorded which). It is not recorded whose cells these are; they may come from a transplant donor.

This clonotype was observed a few times. This chain uses TRBV6-5 with TRBJ1-1, with a tentative D call TRBD1 (5 bases). The V end was cut by 2 bases, the J end by 3 bases, with 10 bases between. Germline values: CDR1 MNHEY, CDR2 SVGAGI. The CDR3 is made up of 14 amino acids. The CDR3 reads CASSYGGSDTEAFF. CDR3 bases: TGTGCCAGCAGTTACGGGGGAAGCGACACTGAAGCTTTCTTT.

This clonotype came up once. This may be a read error, as it is one base from a much larger clone. This rearrangement joins TRBV20-1 to TRBJ1-1, with a tentative D call TRBD1 (6 bases). The CDR3 covers 13 residues. Germline loops: CDR1 DFQATT, CDR2 SNEGSKA (reference sequence). CDR3 sequence reads: CSAPEGGRTKAFF. CDR3 sequence (DNA): TGCAGTGCTCCAGAGGGGGGGCGCACTAAAGCTTTCTTT.

This clonotype has more than one count but fewer than ten. The chain couples TRBV2 to TRBJ2-5; perhaps TRBD2 as D (6 bases). Germline V gives CDR1 SNHLY, CDR2 FYNNEI. V lost 4 bases and J lost 7, with 10 bases in between. CDR3 size: 12 residues. CDR3 region: CASSGDSGTQYF. The CDR3 DNA follows: TGTGCCAGCAGTGGGGACTCCGGGACCCAGTACTTC.

In its sample, this clonotype was seen many times. The rearrangement uses TRBV27 and TRBJ2-2; D possibly matches TRBD1 or TRBD2 (5 bases each). Germline V gene sequence: CDR1 MNHEY, CDR2 SMNVEV (reference sequence). V was shortened by 3 bases and J by 6 bases, with 8 bases between the two germline ends. The CDR3 is made up of 13 amino acids. The CDR3 is CASSLGVPGELFF. The CDR3 DNA reads TGTGCCAGCAGTTTGGGGGTCCCCGGGGAGCTGTTTTTT.

This sequence joins TRBV25-1 and TRBJ2-7, with TRBD1 matching over 10 bases. The CDR3 is 16 residues long. Germline assignment: CDR1 MGHDK and CDR2 SYGVNS. Trimming at V came to 0 bases and at J to 5 bases, leaving 7 bases not matched to a gene. The DNA of the CDR3 is TGTGCCAGCAGTGAATATATGGGGACAGGGGAAAACGAGCAGTACTTC. This translates into CASSEYMGTGENEQYF.

This chain joins TRBV14 and TRBJ1-5; unclear D gene. V lost 1 base, J lost 6 bases, and 7 bases lay in between. This CDR3 comprises 13 residues. The V gene's germline CDR1 is SGHDN and CDR2 FVKESK. The CDR3, as DNA: TGTGCCAGCAGCCAAGGTATATCTCAGCCCCAGCATTTT. Translation: CASSQGISQPQHF.

The chain employs TRBV7-2 and TRBJ2-7; 11 nucleotides agree with TRBD2. Germline CDR1 is SGHTA and CDR2 is FQGNSA. V was clipped by 5 bases and J by 3 bases; unmatched bases: 6. The CDR3 runs to 15 residues. The CDR3 here is CASSPTSGTYYEQYF. The CDR3 DNA is TGTGCCAGCAGCCCGACTAGCGGGACCTACTACGAGCAGTACTTC.

In this sample, this clonotype turned up once. The gene calls are TRBV6-6 and TRBJ2-7; D is unclear. CDR1 is MNHNY, CDR2 SVGAGI, per germline (reference sequence). The CDR3 extends over 13 amino acids. Trimming removed 5 bases at V and 6 bases at J, with 14 bases between. The CDR3 region is CASSPPLRAEQYF. The DNA for the CDR3 is TGTGCCAGCAGTCCCCCCTTAAGGGCCGAGCAGTACTTC.

V usage is TRBV5-1 and J usage is TRBJ2-3, with 13 bases fitting TRBD2. V shed 1 base and J 6 bases; nucleotides not matched to a gene: 8. CDR1 is SGHRS and CDR2 is YFSETQ in the germline V gene. The CDR3 contains 17 residues. CDR3 sequence (DNA): TGCGCCAGCAGCTTGCAGGGTACTAGCGGGGGGGCGGATACGCAGTATTTT. Translated, it gives CASSLQGTSGGADTQYF.

This sequence joins TRBV12-3 or TRBV12-4 and TRBJ2-3, with 8 bases that match TRBD2. The CDR3 consists of 15 residues. The ends lost 3 bases at V and 5 bases at J; junction bases unmatched: 7. CDR3 sequence: CASSFRGGPVDTQYF. The CDR3 DNA follows: TGTGCCAGCAGTTTCCGGGGGGGCCCGGTAGATACGCAGTATTTT.

This clonotype has more than one count but fewer than ten. This rearrangement joins TRBV27 to TRBJ2-5; D may be TRBD1 or TRBD2 (6 bases each). Trimming took 2 bases from V and 5 from J, leaving 12 bases between them. CDR1 and CDR2 (germline): MNHEY, SMNVEV (reference sequence). CDR3 length: 14 amino acids. CDR3 coding DNA: TGTGCCAGCAGTTTAGCGGAGGGGGAGGAGACCCAGTACTTC. This encodes CASSLAEGEETQYF.

The chain links TRBV5-1 to TRBJ2-2; D might be TRBD1 (6 bases). Trimming removed 4 bases from V and 4 bases from J, with 29 bases in between. The CDR3 loop spans 20 amino acids. Germline V gives CDR1 SGHRS, CDR2 YFSETQ. The DNA of the CDR3 is TGCGCCAGCAGCCTGGCACGAGGGGGTACCGGGTCTCGAAGCACCGGGGAGCTGTTTTTT. This translates into CASSLARGGTGSRSTGELFF.

This clonotype was seen only a few times. The rearrangement uses TRBV20-1 and TRBJ2-1; D possibly corresponds to TRBD2 (6 bases). V was pared by 1 base and J by 9 bases, with 16 bases between. CDR3 length: 14 amino acids. In germline, CDR1 is DFQATT, CDR2 SNEGSKA (reference sequence). This CDR3 reads CSARVAGEAGEQFF. DNA for the CDR3: TGCAGTGCTAGAGTGGCTGGGGAAGCGGGTGAGCAGTTCTTC.

This chain links TRBV6-5 with TRBJ1-2; the match to TRBD1 covers 8 bases. V lost 3 bases to trimming and J lost 5 bases; unmatched junction nucleotides: 8. Germline V CDR1 and CDR2: MNHEY, SVGAGI. This CDR3 is 15 amino acids long. The CDR3, as DNA: TGTGCCAGCAGTTATGAGGCAGGGGGCAGATATGGCTACACCTTC. Encoded protein: CASSYEAGGRYGYTF.

The chain carries TRBV20-1 and TRBJ2-5; D is perhaps TRBD2 (6 bases). The CDR3 extends over 14 amino acids. Trimming took off 5 bases at V and 1 base at J, with 14 bases between the two ends. Germline CDR1 DFQATT, CDR2 SNEGSKA (reference sequence). The DNA of the CDR3 is TGCAGTGCTTCCCGGGAGAGTCTCCAAGAGACCCAGTACTTC. Amino acids: CSASRESLQETQYF.

This chain connects TRBV18 to TRBJ2-1, with TRBD1 identical over 7 bases. The CDR3 has 15 amino acids. Germline-derived CDR1 and CDR2 are KGHSH and LQKENI. V dropped 6 bases and J dropped 6; count of bases not matched to a gene: 11. Here the CDR3 DNA reads TGTGCCAGCTCCGTGGGACAGTTCCCGCCCAATGAGCAGTTCTTC. This translates into CASSVGQFPPNEQFF.

In this sample, this clonotype turned up a few times. The chain is built from TRBV3-1 and TRBJ2-5; TRBD2 is a possible D gene (6 bases). The CDR3 sequence is 14 residues long. V was shortened by 3 bases and J by 5 bases, with 13 bases between the two germline ends. Germline V gene data show CDR1 as LGHDT and CDR2 as YNNKEL (reference sequence). DNA for the CDR3: TGTGCCAGCAGCCAGGGGGGAGCAGGGGAGACCCAGTACTTC. Amino acids: CASSQGGAGETQYF.